The clone carrying this T cell receptor (beta chain) was counted at least ten times. Antigen unknown. Germline V gene lookup returns CDR1 SEHNR and CDR2 FQNEAQ (reference sequence). There are 13 residues in the CDR3. V shed 2 bases and J shed 3 bases, with 6 bases lying between them. The data belong to a study of T-cell reconstitution after alpha-beta-depleted transplantation in children. Regarding the study as a whole: Approximately two months post-transplant, alpha-beta T cells reportedly originated from several hundred expanded graft clones.

As it was prepared, the TCRbeta library received unique molecular identifiers. In TCRdb, the PCR reads were re-called with MiXCR into one record per CDR3 protein. The repertoire holds approximately 190,000 distinct CDR3 sequences, with roughly 6.3% as singletons. Sequenced here: PBMCs, sampled before TCRalphabeta/CD19-depleted stem cell transplant. This clonotype was obtained from a girl under three years old with combined immunodeficiency, due to receive a stem cell transplant. The chain has TRBV7-9 and TRBJ2-3; D is ambiguous. The CDR3 spells CASSLQPTDTQYF. The CDR3 coding sequence is TGTGCCAGCAGCTTACAACCTACAGATACGCAGTATTTT.